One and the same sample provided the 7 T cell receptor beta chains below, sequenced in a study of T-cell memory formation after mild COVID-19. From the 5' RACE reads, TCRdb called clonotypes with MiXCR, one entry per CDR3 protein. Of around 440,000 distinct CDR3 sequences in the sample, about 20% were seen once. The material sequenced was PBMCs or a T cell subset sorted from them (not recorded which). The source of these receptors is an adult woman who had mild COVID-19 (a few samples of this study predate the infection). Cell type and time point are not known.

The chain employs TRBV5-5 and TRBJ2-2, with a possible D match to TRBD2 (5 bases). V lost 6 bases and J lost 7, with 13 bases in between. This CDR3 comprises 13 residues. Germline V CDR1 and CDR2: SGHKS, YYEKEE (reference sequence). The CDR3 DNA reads TGTGCCAGCACCTCGGAGGATGTCGGGGAGCTGTTTTTT. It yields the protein CASTSEDVGELFF.

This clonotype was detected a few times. The DNA for the CDR3 is TGTGCCAGCAGCCTTACCAGGTCGGGTATGACCTTGGATACGCAGTATTTT. This codes for CASSLTRSGMTLDTQYF. V gene TRBV12-3 or TRBV12-4 combines with J gene TRBJ2-3, with no clear D. V was pared by 6 bases and J by 6 bases, with 25 bases between. CDR3 length equals 17 residues.

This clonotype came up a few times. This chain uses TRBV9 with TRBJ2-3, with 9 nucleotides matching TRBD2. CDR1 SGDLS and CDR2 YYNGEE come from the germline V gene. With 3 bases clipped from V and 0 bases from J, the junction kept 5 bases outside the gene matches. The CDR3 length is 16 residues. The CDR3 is CASSGLAGTSTDTQYF. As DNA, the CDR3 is TGTGCCAGCAGCGGGCTAGCGGGGACTAGCACAGATACGCAGTATTTT.

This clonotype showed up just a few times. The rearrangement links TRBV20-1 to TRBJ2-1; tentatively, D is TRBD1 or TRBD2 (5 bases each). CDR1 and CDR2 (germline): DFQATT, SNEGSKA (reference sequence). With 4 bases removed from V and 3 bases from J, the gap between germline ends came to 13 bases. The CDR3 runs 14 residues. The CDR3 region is CSAIRDENYNEQFF. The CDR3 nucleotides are TGCAGTGCTATCCGGGACGAAAACTACAATGAGCAGTTCTTC.

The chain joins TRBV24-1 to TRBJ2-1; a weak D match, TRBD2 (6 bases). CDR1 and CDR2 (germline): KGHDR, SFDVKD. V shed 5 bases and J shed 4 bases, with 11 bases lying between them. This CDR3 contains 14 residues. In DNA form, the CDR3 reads TGTGCCACCAGTGTTCCAGGGAGGTACAATGAGCAGTTCTTC. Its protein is CATSVPGRYNEQFF.

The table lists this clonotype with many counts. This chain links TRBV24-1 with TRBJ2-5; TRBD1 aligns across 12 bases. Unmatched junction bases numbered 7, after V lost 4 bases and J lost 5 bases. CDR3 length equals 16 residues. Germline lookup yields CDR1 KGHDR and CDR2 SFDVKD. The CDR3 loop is CATSDPGTGGGETQYF. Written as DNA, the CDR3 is TGTGCCACCAGTGACCCGGGGACAGGGGGCGGCGAGACCCAGTACTTC.

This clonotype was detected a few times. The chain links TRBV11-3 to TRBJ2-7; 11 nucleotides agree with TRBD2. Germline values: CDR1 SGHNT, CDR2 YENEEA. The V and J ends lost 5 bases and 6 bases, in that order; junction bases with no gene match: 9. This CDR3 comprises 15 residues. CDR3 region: CASSPGIAGGREQYF. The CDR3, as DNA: TGTGCCAGCAGCCCTGGAATAGCGGGGGGGCGCGAGCAGTACTTC.